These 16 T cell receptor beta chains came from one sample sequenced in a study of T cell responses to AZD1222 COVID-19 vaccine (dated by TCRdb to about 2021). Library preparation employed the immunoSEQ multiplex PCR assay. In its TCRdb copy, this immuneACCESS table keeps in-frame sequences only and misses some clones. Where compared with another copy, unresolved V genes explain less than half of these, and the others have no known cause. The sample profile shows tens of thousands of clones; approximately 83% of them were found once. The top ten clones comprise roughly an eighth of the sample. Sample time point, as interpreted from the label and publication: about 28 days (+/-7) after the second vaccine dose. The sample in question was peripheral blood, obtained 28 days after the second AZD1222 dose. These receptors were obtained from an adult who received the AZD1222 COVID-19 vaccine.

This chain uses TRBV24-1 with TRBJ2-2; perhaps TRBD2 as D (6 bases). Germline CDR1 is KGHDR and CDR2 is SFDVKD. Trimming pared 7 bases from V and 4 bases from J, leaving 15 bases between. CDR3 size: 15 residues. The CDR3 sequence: CATSRVGGGTGELFF. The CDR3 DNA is TGTGCCACCAGCCGTGTGGGGGGAGGCACCGGGGAGCTGTTTTTT.

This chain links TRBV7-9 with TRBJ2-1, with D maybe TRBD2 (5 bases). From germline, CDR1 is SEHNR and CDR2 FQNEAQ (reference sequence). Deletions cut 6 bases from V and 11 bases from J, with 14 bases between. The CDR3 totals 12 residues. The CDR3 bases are TGTGCCAGCAGTCATAGCGCTTCTAAGCAGTTCTTC. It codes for CASSHSASKQFF.

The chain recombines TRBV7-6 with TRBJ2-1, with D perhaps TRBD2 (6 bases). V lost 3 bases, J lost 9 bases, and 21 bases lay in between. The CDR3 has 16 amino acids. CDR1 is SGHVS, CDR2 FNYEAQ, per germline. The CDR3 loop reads CASSFSPPAVGGEQFF. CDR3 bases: TGTGCCAGCAGCTTCAGTCCTCCAGCGGTCGGGGGTGAGCAGTTCTTC.

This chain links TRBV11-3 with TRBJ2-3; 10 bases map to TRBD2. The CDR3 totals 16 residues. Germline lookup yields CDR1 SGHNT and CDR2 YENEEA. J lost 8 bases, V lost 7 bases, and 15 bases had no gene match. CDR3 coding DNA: TGTGCCAGCACTCAGCGGGGGGGCCTCAAACTCCCTACGCAGTATTTT. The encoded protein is CASTQRGGLKLPTQYF.

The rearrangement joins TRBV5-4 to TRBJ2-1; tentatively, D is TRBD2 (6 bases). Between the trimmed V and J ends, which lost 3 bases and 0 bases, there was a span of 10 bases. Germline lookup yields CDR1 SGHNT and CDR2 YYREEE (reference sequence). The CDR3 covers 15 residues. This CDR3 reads CASSSGRPSYNEQFF. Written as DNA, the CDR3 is TGTGCCAGCAGCTCTGGGAGGCCCTCCTACAATGAGCAGTTCTTC.

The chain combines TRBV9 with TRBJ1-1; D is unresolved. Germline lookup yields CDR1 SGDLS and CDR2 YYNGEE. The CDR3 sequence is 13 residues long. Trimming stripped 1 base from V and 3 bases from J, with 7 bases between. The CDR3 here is CASSVHGDTEAFF. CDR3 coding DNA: TGTGCCAGCAGCGTACACGGAGACACTGAAGCTTTCTTT.

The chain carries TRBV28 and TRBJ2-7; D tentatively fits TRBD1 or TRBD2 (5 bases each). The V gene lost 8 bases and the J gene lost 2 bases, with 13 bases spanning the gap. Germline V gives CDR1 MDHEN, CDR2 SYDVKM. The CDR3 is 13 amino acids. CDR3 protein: CASGRGVPYEQYF. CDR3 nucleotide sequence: TGTGCCAGCGGACGAGGGGTGCCCTACGAGCAGTACTTC.

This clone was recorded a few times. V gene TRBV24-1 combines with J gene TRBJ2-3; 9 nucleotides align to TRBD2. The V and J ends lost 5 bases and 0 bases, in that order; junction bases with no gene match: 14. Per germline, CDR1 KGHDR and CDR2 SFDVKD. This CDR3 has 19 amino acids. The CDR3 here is CATSGVHSGSHTSTDTQYF. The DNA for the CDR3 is TGTGCCACCAGTGGGGTGCATAGCGGGAGCCATACAAGCACAGATACGCAGTATTTT.

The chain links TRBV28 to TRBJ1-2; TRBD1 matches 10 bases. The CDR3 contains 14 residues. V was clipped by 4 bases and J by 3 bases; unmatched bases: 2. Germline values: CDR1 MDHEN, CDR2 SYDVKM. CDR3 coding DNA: TGTGCCAGCAGTTCGACAGGGGGCGACTATGGCTACACCTTC. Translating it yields CASSSTGGDYGYTF.

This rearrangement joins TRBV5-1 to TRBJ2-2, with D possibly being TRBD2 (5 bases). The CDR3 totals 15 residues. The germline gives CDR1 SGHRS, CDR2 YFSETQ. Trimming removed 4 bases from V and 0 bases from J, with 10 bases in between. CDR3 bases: TGCGCCAGCAGCAGAACCGGGGCGAACACCGGGGAGCTGTTTTTT. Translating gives CASSRTGANTGELFF.

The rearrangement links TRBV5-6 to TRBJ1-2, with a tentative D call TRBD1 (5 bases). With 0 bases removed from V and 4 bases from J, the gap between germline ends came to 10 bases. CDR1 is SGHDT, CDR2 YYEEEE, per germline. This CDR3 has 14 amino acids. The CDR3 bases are TGTGCCAGCAGCTTGGGGGGCTTGGGCTATGGCTACACCTTC. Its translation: CASSLGGLGYGYTF.

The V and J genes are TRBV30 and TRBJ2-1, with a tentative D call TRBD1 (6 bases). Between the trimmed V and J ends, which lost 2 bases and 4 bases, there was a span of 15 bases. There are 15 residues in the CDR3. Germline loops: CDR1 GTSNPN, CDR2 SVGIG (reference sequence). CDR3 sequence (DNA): TGTGCCTGGAGTCCACCCCGGGACATTTACAATGAGCAGTTCTTC. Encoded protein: CAWSPPRDIYNEQFF.

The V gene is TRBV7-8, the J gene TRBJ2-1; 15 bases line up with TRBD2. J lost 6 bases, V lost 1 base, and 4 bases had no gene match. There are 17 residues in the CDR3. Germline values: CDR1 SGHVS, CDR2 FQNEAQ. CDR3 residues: CASSLEVGLAGGNEQFF. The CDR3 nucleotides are TGTGCCAGCAGCTTAGAGGTGGGACTAGCGGGAGGCAATGAGCAGTTCTTC.

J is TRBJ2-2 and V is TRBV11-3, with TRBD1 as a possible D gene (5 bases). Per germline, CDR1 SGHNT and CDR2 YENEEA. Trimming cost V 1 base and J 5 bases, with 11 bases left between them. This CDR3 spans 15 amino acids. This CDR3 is CASSLGGRVTGELFF. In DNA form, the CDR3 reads TGTGCCAGCAGCTTAGGGGGCCGCGTGACCGGGGAGCTGTTTTTT.

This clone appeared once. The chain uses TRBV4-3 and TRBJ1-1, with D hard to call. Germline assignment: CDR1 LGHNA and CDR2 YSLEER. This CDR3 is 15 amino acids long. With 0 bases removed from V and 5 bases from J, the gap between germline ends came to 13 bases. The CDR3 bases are TGCGCCAGCAGCCAAGAAGGACGTGGACGGACTGAAGCTTTCTTT. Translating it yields CASSQEGRGRTEAFF.

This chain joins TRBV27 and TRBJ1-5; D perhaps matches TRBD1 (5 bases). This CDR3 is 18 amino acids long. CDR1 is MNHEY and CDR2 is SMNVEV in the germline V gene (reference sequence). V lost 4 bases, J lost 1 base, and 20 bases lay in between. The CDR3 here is CASSSAQPGGSSNQPQHF. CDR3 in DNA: TGTGCCAGCAGTTCCGCTCAACCCGGGGGTTCGAGCAATCAGCCCCAGCATTTT.